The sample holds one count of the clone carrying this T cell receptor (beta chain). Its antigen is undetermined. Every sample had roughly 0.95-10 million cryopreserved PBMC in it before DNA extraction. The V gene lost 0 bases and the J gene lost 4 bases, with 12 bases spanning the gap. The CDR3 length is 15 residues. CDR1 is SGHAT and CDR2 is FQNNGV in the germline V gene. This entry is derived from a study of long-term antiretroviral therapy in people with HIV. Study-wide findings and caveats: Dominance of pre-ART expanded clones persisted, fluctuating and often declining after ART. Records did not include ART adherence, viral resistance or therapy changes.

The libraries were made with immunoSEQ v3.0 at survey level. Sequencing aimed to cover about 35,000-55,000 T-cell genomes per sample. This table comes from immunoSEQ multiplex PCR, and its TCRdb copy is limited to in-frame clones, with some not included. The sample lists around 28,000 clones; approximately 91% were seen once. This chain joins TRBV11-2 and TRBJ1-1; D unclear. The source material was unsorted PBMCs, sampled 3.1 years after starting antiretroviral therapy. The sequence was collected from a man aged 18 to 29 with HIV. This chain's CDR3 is CASSLDILRLTEAFF. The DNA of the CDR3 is TGTGCCAGCAGCTTAGATATCCTGCGGCTCACTGAAGCTTTCTTT.